This record looks at one T cell receptor beta chain sequence and its context. Its cognate antigen is unknown. The treatment is: randomized to nivolumab then ipilimumab (arm A) or the reverse (arm B). The source of the sample is a study of sequential checkpoint blockade in melanoma. Study in general: Patients were randomized 1:1 to nivolumab-then-ipilimumab or ipilimumab-then-nivolumab first-line. Each arm's sequence ended with maintenance nivolumab. About 90 pretreatment tumor DNA samples were TCRβ immunosequenced. The study's findings and limits: Rising tumor T-cell fraction and clonality meant about 30 times likelier benefit.

The method was immunoSEQ multiplex PCR; TCRdb's version includes in-frame clones alone and lacks a portion of them. Of roughly 36,000 clones in the sample, approximately 30% are singletons; the top ten hold about 1.6%. This TCR was recovered from a human donor with melanoma. The sequencing used tumor tissue (inferred from file names), collected from a patient given nivolumab and ipilimumab in sequence.

The CDR3 DNA is TGCAGCGTCGCACCAGACGGTAACTCTGGAAACACCATATATTTT. Translating gives CSVAPDGNSGNTIYF. The chain couples TRBV29-1 to TRBJ1-3, with unresolved D. The V end was cut by 6 bases, the J end by 0 bases, with 15 bases between. CDR1 SQVTM and CDR2 ANQGSEA come from the germline V gene. CDR3 length equals 15 residues.